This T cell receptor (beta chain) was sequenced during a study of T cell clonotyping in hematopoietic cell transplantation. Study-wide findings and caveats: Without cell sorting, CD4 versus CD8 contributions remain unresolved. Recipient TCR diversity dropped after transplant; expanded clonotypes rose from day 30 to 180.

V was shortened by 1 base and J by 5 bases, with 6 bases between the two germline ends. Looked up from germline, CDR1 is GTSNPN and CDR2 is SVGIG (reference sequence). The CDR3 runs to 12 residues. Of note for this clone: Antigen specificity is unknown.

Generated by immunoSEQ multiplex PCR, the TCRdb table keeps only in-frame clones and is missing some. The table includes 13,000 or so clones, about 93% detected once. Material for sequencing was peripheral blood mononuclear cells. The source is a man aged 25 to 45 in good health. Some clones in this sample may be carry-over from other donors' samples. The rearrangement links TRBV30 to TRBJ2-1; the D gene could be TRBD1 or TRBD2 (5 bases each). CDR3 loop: CAWSGGDNEQFF. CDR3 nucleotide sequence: TGTGCCTGGAGTGGAGGGGACAATGAGCAGTTCTTC.